The next 16 T cell receptor beta chains were all read from a single sample in a study of blood T cell repertoires in COVID-19. Sequencing used immunoSEQ multiplex PCR; TCRdb keeps in-frame clones, though not all of them. The repertoire holds about 210,000 clones, with about 84% as singletons. Sequenced input: PBMCs or T cells enriched from blood (not recorded which). The receptors stem from a man aged 40-50 years with acute COVID-19.

The chain employs TRBV2 and TRBJ1-2; 7 positions agree with TRBD1. V gave up 6 bases and J gave up 5 bases; unmatched junction bases: 9. CDR3 length: 14 residues. Per germline, CDR1 SNHLY and CDR2 FYNNEI. CDR3 in amino acids: CASRSGTAIYGYTF. The CDR3 DNA reads TGTGCCAGCAGGTCCGGGACAGCCATATATGGCTACACCTTC.

This clone was seen a handful of times. The chain carries TRBV30 and TRBJ1-1; the match to TRBD1 covers 9 bases. The CDR3 length is 17 residues. The germline CDR1 and CDR2 sequences are GTSNPN and SVGIG (reference sequence). V gave up 4 bases and J gave up 4 bases; unmatched junction bases: 16. CDR3 sequence reads: CAWTPWGGDRVSTEAFF. CDR3 nucleotides: TGTGCCTGGACCCCCTGGGGAGGGGACAGGGTCTCCACTGAAGCTTTCTTT.

The rearrangement joins TRBV5-1 to TRBJ2-1; 10 bases agree with TRBD2. Germline loops: CDR1 SGHRS, CDR2 YFSETQ. The CDR3 is made up of 14 amino acids. V lost 7 bases, J lost 13 bases, and 14 bases stayed unmatched. CDR3 nucleotides: TGCGCCAGCTCCGGAGTAGCGGGAGGCCCAAACCAGTTCTTC. It is translated as CASSGVAGGPNQFF. Full variable domain (outside the CDR3, taken from reference TRBV5-1 and TRBJ2-1): KAGVTQTPRYLIKTRGQQVTLSCSPISGHRSVSWYQQTPGQGLQFLFEYFSETQRNKGNFPGRFSGRQFSNSRSEMNVSTLELGDSALYLCASSGVAGGPNQFFGPGTRLTVL.

This sequence joins TRBV2 and TRBJ1-5; a weak D match, TRBD1 (5 bases). Germline V lookup: CDR1 SNHLY, CDR2 FYNNEI. The V gene lost 7 bases and the J gene lost 5 bases, with 15 bases spanning the gap. CDR3 length: 14 residues. The DNA for the CDR3 is TGTGCCAGCAACGACATGACAGAGGATCAGCCCCAGCATTTT. Translated: CASNDMTEDQPQHF. The entire variable domain, with the rest obtained from reference TRBV2 and TRBJ1-5, is as follows: EPEVTQTPSHQVTQMGQEVILRCVPISNHLYFYWYRQILGQKVEFLVSFYNNEISEKSEIFDDQFSVERPDGSNFTLKIRSTKLEDSAMYFCASNDMTEDQPQHFGDGTRLSIL.

The J gene is TRBJ2-7, the V gene TRBV5-6, with D possibly TRBD1 on 6 matching bases. Germline CDR1 reads SGHDT; CDR2 reads YYEEEE. Trimming took off 6 bases at V and 1 base at J, with 20 bases between the two ends. The length of the CDR3 is 16 residues. The DNA for the CDR3 is TGTGCCAGCAAGCGGCTAGTAGGGACACTTTCCTACGAGCAGTACTTC. This codes for CASKRLVGTLSYEQYF.

The rearrangement uses TRBV10-3 and TRBJ1-2; TRBD1 matches 8 bases. The CDR3 covers 14 residues. Germline V CDR1 and CDR2: ENHRY, SYGVKD. Germline trimming cut 10 bases from V and 2 bases from J; bases unmatched to any gene: 9. CDR3 loop: CATGPGQGNYGYTF. The CDR3 nucleotides read TGTGCCACAGGCCCCGGACAGGGAAACTATGGCTACACCTTC.

This clone occurred once. CDR3 residues: CASRTGTSDTQYF. Here the CDR3 DNA reads TGTGCCAGTAGGACCGGGACATCAGATACGCAGTATTTT. The rearrangement joins TRBV19 to TRBJ2-3; D might be TRBD1 (6 bases). The CDR3 runs to 13 residues. The V end lost 6 bases, the J end lost 4 bases, and 11 bases lay between the germline ends. CDR1 and CDR2 (germline): LNHDA, SQIVND (reference sequence).

The J gene is TRBJ2-1, the V gene TRBV19; D may be TRBD2 (6 bases). Trimming left V 5 bases short and J 6 bases short, with 20 bases between. In germline, CDR1 is LNHDA, CDR2 SQIVND (reference sequence). The CDR3 sequence is 16 residues long. For the CDR3, the DNA is TGTGCCAGTAGTGCCTCCTCACGGGGGATCTTCAATGAGCAGTTCTTC. Amino acids: CASSASSRGIFNEQFF.

The V call is TRBV7-9, the J call TRBJ2-7; D perhaps matches TRBD2 (6 bases). This CDR3 comprises 15 residues. Germline V CDR1 and CDR2: SEHNR, FQNEAQ (reference sequence). V was cut by 1 base and J by 6 bases, with 16 bases left in between. The CDR3 DNA reads TGTGCCAGCAGCTTAGTTTTGGTTGGAGGGAGCGAGCAGTACTTC. Amino acid sequence: CASSLVLVGGSEQYF.

V gene TRBV6-1 combines with J gene TRBJ1-4; TRBD1 matches at 8 bases. With 0 bases clipped from V and 6 bases from J, the junction kept 3 bases outside the gene matches. This CDR3 spans 15 amino acids. Germline CDR1 reads MNHNS; CDR2 reads SASEGT. The DNA of the CDR3 is TGTGCCAGCAGTGAAGCTGGGACAGGCCATGAAAAACTGTTTTTT. This encodes CASSEAGTGHEKLFF.

The chain couples TRBV27 to TRBJ2-7; D is possibly TRBD1 (5 bases). Trimming took off 2 bases at V and 0 bases at J, with 11 bases between the two ends. Germline CDR1 MNHEY, CDR2 SMNVEV (reference sequence). The length of the CDR3 is 15 residues. CDR3 protein: CASSLGRGISYEQYF. DNA of the CDR3: TGTGCCAGCAGTTTAGGTAGGGGAATCTCCTACGAGCAGTACTTC.

The CDR3, as DNA: TGTGCCAGCAGCGAAGATGGGTTAGCGGGAGCCCCACAAGAGACCCAGTACTTC. Its translation is CASSEDGLAGAPQETQYF. The chain has TRBV11-2 and TRBJ2-5, with 9 bases that match TRBD2. Per the germline V gene, CDR1 is SGHAT and CDR2 is FQNNGV. The CDR3 sequence is 18 residues long. Trimming removed 5 bases from V and 2 bases from J; junction bases left unmatched: 15.

V usage is TRBV7-2 and J usage is TRBJ1-1; 8 bases are shared with TRBD1. The V gene end was trimmed by 5 bases and the J gene end by 1 base; junction bases not matched to a gene: 6. This CDR3 is built from 15 residues. Germline lookup yields CDR1 SGHTA and CDR2 FQGNSA. The CDR3 here is CASSLTGARNTEAFF. CDR3 nucleotide sequence: TGTGCCAGCAGCCTGACAGGGGCGAGGAACACTGAAGCTTTCTTT.

In this sample, this clone turned up a few times. This chain uses TRBV5-1 with TRBJ2-1; 10 bases align to TRBD1. Germline assignment: CDR1 SGHRS and CDR2 YFSETQ. The V gene end was trimmed by 4 bases and the J gene end by 9 bases; junction bases not matched to a gene: 13. The CDR3 spans 16 residues. The CDR3 protein is CASSHGRGQGSGEQFF. The DNA for the CDR3 is TGCGCCAGCAGCCACGGTAGGGGACAGGGGTCTGGTGAGCAGTTCTTC.

This clone turned up a few times. The chain employs TRBV18 and TRBJ1-1, with unresolved D. The germline V gene has CDR1 KGHSH and CDR2 LQKENI. Trimming removed 3 bases at V and 12 bases at J, with 14 bases between. The CDR3 covers 12 residues. The CDR3 sequence is CASSPDEGGSFF. The CDR3 nucleotides are TGTGCCAGCTCACCGGACGAGGGTGGGTCTTTCTTT.

The V and J genes are TRBV24-1 and TRBJ2-2, with 9 positions matching TRBD2. Germline assignment: CDR1 KGHDR and CDR2 SFDVKD. V shed 1 base, J shed 6 bases, and the junction held 8 bases outside the gene matches. The CDR3 length is 17 residues. The CDR3 nucleotides are TGTGCCACCAGTGATTTTGGGGGACTAGCTAGCTCCGGGGAGCTGTTTTTT. Its protein product is CATSDFGGLASSGELFF.